The 25 T cell receptor beta chains below come from one sample, sequenced in a study of T cell repertoires in cytomegalovirus infection. TCRdb reprocessed the reads via MiXCR and lists one record per CDR3 protein. The top ten hold over 12% of the sample, which has approximately 910,000 distinct CDR3 sequences, 31% seen once. Antigen specificity for these receptors is unknown. The sample consisted of cultured CD8+ T cells from PBMCs, taken from culture after CMV antigen stimulation. The receptor source for this set is a human donor in good health (CMV status not recorded). Some clones in this sample may be carry-over from other donors' samples.

V usage is TRBV6-5 and J usage is TRBJ2-2; D not certain. Germline V CDR1 and CDR2: MNHEY, SVGAGI. Trimming removed 5 bases at V and 3 bases at J, with 7 bases between. The CDR3 is made up of 13 amino acids. The CDR3 here is CASSPQHTGELFF. In DNA form, the CDR3 reads TGTGCCAGCAGTCCCCAGCACACCGGGGAGCTGTTTTTT.

The J gene is TRBJ1-5, the V gene TRBV4-3; D gene ambiguous. The length of the CDR3 is 13 residues. Per the germline V gene, CDR1 is LGHNA and CDR2 is YSLEER. The V gene lost 1 base and the J gene lost 7 bases, with 8 bases spanning the gap. For the CDR3, the DNA is TGCGCCAGCAGCCAAGTTATGGGGCAGCCCCAGCATTTT. Translation gives CASSQVMGQPQHF.

This clonotype was seen many times. The V and J genes are TRBV27 and TRBJ2-3, with D unclear. The germline V gene has CDR1 MNHEY and CDR2 SMNVEV (reference sequence). There are 13 residues in the CDR3. V lost 4 bases to trimming and J lost 0 bases, with 5 bases between them. CDR3 nucleotide sequence: TGTGCCAGCAGTTATGGTAGCACAGATACGCAGTATTTT. Protein sequence: CASSYGSTDTQYF.

This clonotype was counted a few times. The rearrangement uses TRBV6-5 and TRBJ2-7; the D is unclear. The CDR3 totals 11 residues. Trimming pared 5 bases from V and 5 bases from J, leaving 7 bases between. The germline CDR1 and CDR2 sequences are MNHEY and SVGAGI. The CDR3 is CASSGVNEQYV. CDR3 in DNA: TGTGCCAGCAGTGGGGTTAACGAGCAGTACGTC.

This clonotype was seen repeatedly, ten times or more. The chain recombines TRBV6-2 or TRBV6-3 with TRBJ2-7; the D is unclear. Germline CDR1 is MNHEY and CDR2 is SVGEGT. Between the trimmed V and J ends, which lost 7 bases and 0 bases, there was a span of 10 bases. The CDR3 has 13 residues. CDR3 bases: TGTGCCAGCAACTCCATGAGCTCCTACGAGCAGTACGTC. This encodes CASNSMSSYEQYV.

The chain uses TRBV28 and TRBJ1-1; D is perhaps TRBD1 (6 bases). Germline loops: CDR1 MDHEN, CDR2 SYDVKM. Trimming took 6 bases from V and 0 from J, leaving 14 bases between them. The CDR3 runs to 15 residues. CDR3: CASSPRQDMNTEAFF. Here the CDR3 DNA reads TGTGCCAGCAGCCCCCGACAGGATATGAACACTGAAGCTTTCTTT. Using reference TRBV28 and TRBJ1-1 for the parts outside the CDR3, the full variable domain is DVKVTQSSRYLVKRTGEKVFLECVQDMDHENMFWYRQDPGLGLRLIYFSYDVKMKEKGDIPEGYSVSREKKERFSLILESASTNQTSMYLCASSPRQDMNTEAFFGQGTRLTVV.

The rearrangement joins TRBV10-1 to TRBJ2-1; D gene ambiguous. Trimming took off 3 bases at V and 12 bases at J, with 9 bases between the two ends. The germline V gene has CDR1 WNHNN and CDR2 SYGVQD (reference sequence). The length of the CDR3 is 11 residues. The CDR3 region is CASSEGSWQFF. The CDR3 DNA sequence: TGCGCCAGCAGTGAAGGCAGTTGGCAGTTCTTC.

This chain links TRBV11-2 with TRBJ1-2; D ambiguous. Germline CDR1 SGHAT, CDR2 FQNNGV. The CDR3 spans 13 residues. V was shortened by 2 bases and J by 5 bases, with 9 bases between the two germline ends. Here the CDR3 reads CASSLPNLYGYTF. The CDR3 bases are TGTGCCAGCAGCTTACCTAACTTATATGGCTACACCTTC.

The gene calls are TRBV2 and TRBJ2-1; D is perhaps TRBD1 (6 bases). V shed 3 bases and J shed 8 bases, with 11 bases lying between them. Germline V gene sequence: CDR1 SNHLY, CDR2 FYNNEI. The CDR3 consists of 13 residues. The CDR3 reads CASSETGGDEQFF. The CDR3 nucleotides read TGTGCCAGCAGTGAGACAGGCGGAGATGAGCAGTTCTTC.

This clonotype was observed a few times. The chain carries TRBV4-1 and TRBJ2-7; 12 bases align to TRBD2. V trimming: 2 bases; J trimming: 5 bases; junction bases outside the gene matches: 7. Germline-derived CDR1 and CDR2 are MGHRA and YSYEKL. The CDR3 consists of 16 residues. The CDR3 spells CASSQMTSGGVDEQYF. CDR3 bases: TGCGCCAGCAGCCAAATGACTAGCGGGGGAGTCGACGAGCAGTACTTC.

The rearrangement uses TRBV12-3 or TRBV12-4 and TRBJ1-2; 8 bases match TRBD1. The CDR3 is 13 amino acids. The ends lost 10 bases at V and 5 bases at J; junction bases unmatched: 9. CDR3: CAIRGQFPYGYTF. Here the CDR3 DNA reads TGTGCCATCAGGGGGCAGTTCCCGTATGGCTACACCTTC.

This clonotype was seen more than once but under ten times. The chain employs TRBV6-6 and TRBJ2-2, with D perhaps given as TRBD1 or TRBD2 (5 bases each). Trimming left V 2 bases short and J 5 bases short, with 12 bases between. This CDR3 spans 15 amino acids. From germline, CDR1 is MNHNY and CDR2 SVGAGI (reference sequence). The CDR3 bases are TGTGCCAGCAGTTACGGGGGATATCAGACCGGGGAGCTGTTTTTT. Encoded protein: CASSYGGYQTGELFF.

The chain is built from TRBV7-6 and TRBJ1-4; TRBD1 aligns across 8 bases. The V gene's germline CDR1 is SGHVS and CDR2 FNYEAQ. V trimming: 5 bases; J trimming: 1 base; junction bases outside the gene matches: 6. This CDR3 has 16 amino acids. DNA of the CDR3: TGTGCCAGCAGCGTACACAGGGGGGGAACTAATGAAAAACTGTTTTTT. It codes for CASSVHRGGTNEKLFF.

This clonotype came up a few times. The rearrangement joins TRBV12-3 or TRBV12-4 to TRBJ2-7; D may be TRBD1 (6 bases). The CDR3 covers 13 residues. Between the trimmed V and J ends, which lost 6 bases and 3 bases, there was a span of 12 bases. The CDR3 sequence is CASRPGENYEQYF. CDR3 in DNA: TGTGCCAGCAGACCAGGGGAGAACTACGAGCAGTACTTC.

The rearrangement links TRBV5-5 to TRBJ1-2; D is perhaps TRBD1 (6 bases). Per germline, CDR1 SGHKS and CDR2 YYEKEE (reference sequence). The CDR3 has 14 residues. The V and J ends lost 3 bases and 8 bases respectively, with 17 bases between them. CDR3 nucleotide sequence: TGTGCCAGCAGCTCGAGGTGGGGGGCCTGGGGCTACACCTTC. Its protein is CASSSRWGAWGYTF.

The V gene is TRBV7-6, the J gene TRBJ2-5, with D possibly TRBD2 on 6 matching bases. This CDR3 region has 17 residues. V dropped 4 bases and J dropped 5 bases, with 23 bases sitting between them. Germline CDR1 reads SGHVS; CDR2 reads FNYEAQ. In nucleotides, the CDR3 is TGTGCCAGCAGCTCCAGTTGGGCGGGGAGTTTAGGGGAGACCCAGTACTTC. Translating gives CASSSSWAGSLGETQYF.

The genes are TRBV27 and TRBJ2-1, with 14 bases identical to TRBD2. Trimming cost V 2 bases and J 8 bases; bases outside gene matches: 14. The V gene's germline CDR1 is MNHEY and CDR2 SMNVEV (reference sequence). The CDR3 is 19 amino acids. This chain's CDR3 is CASSLRRGTSGGTRDEQFF. CDR3 bases: TGTGCCAGCAGTTTAAGAAGGGGGACTAGCGGGGGCACACGGGATGAGCAGTTCTTC.

The chain recombines TRBV5-4 with TRBJ1-2; D gene ambiguous. Germline lookup yields CDR1 SGHNT and CDR2 YYREEE (reference sequence). V dropped 4 bases and J dropped 4 bases, with 11 bases sitting between them. The length of the CDR3 is 13 residues. This CDR3 reads CASSPEGVYGYTF. In nucleotides, the CDR3 is TGTGCCAGCAGCCCCGAGGGAGTCTATGGCTACACCTTC.

This clonotype was detected only a few times. The V gene is TRBV13, the J gene TRBJ1-1, with a possible D match to TRBD1 (6 bases). From germline, CDR1 is PRHDT and CDR2 FYEKMQ (reference sequence). V was cut by 2 bases and J by 9 bases, with 7 bases left in between. CDR3 length: 11 amino acids. The CDR3 coding sequence is TGTGCCAGCAGCTTACGGGGGCAAGCTTTCTTT. It is translated as CASSLRGQAFF.

The chain has TRBV27 and TRBJ2-2; TRBD1 might be the D (6 bases). V dropped 6 bases and J dropped 1 base, with 21 bases sitting between them. This CDR3 is built from 18 residues. Germline CDR1 is MNHEY and CDR2 is SMNVEV (reference sequence). The CDR3: CASRPLRGPPLNTGELFF. CDR3 in DNA: TGTGCCAGCAGGCCCCTCAGGGGCCCACCCTTGAACACCGGGGAGCTGTTTTTT.

Worth noting for this clonotype: Given a much more abundant clone one base away, this may be a read error. The rearrangement links TRBV7-6 to TRBJ2-3; no definite D call. Trimming removed 1 base from V and 4 bases from J, with 18 bases in between. This CDR3 is 17 amino acids long. The germline V gene has CDR1 SGHVS and CDR2 FNYEAQ. CDR3 in DNA: TGTGCCAGCAGCTTAGTTATCAGCACCCAACCTCCAGATACGCAGTATTTT. Protein sequence: CASSLVISTQPPDTQYF.

The V and J genes are TRBV5-1 and TRBJ1-2; D might be TRBD1 (6 bases). The CDR3 covers 17 residues. Germline CDR1 is SGHRS and CDR2 is YFSETQ. The germline V and J ends were trimmed by 0 bases and 0 bases, with 15 bases remaining between them. The CDR3 is CASSLDFGQLANYGYTF. Here the CDR3 DNA reads TGCGCCAGCAGCTTGGATTTCGGACAGTTGGCTAACTATGGCTACACCTTC.

This clonotype was seen at least ten times. The genes are TRBV20-1 and TRBJ1-3; D unclear. CDR3 length: 13 residues. Germline CDR1 reads DFQATT; CDR2 reads SNEGSKA (reference sequence). V was pared by 1 base and J by 4 bases, with 8 bases between. In DNA form, the CDR3 reads TGCAGTGCTAGAGGCCGCGGGGGAAACACCATATATTTT. Translating it yields CSARGRGGNTIYF.

The rearrangement links TRBV2 to TRBJ1-2, with D possibly matching TRBD1 (5 bases). The V end lost 10 bases, the J end lost 6 bases, and 18 bases lay between the germline ends. Germline V CDR1 and CDR2: SNHLY, FYNNEI. The CDR3 has 13 amino acids. The CDR3 loop reads CATKIPGNDGYTF. CDR3 DNA sequence: TGTGCCACCAAAATCCCAGGGAATGATGGCTACACCTTC.

The chain links TRBV7-9 to TRBJ2-2; unclear D gene. CDR3 length: 12 residues. V lost 7 bases and J 7 bases, leaving 10 bases between the germline ends. The germline gives CDR1 SEHNR, CDR2 FQNEAQ (reference sequence). The CDR3 nucleotides read TGTGCCAGCAACAGTGATCACGGGGAGCTGTTTTTT. This gives the protein CASNSDHGELFF. Full variable domain (missing parts from reference TRBV7-9 and TRBJ2-2): DTGVSQNPRHKITKRGQNVTFRCDPISEHNRLYWYRQTLGQGPEFLTYFQNEAQLEKSRLLSDRFSAERPKGSFSTLEIQRTEQGDSAMYLCASNSDHGELFFGEGSRLTVL.